This T cell receptor (beta chain) was captured by sequencing in a study of response to subunit inactivated influenza vaccine. Points from the study as a whole: Authors proposed each seasonal influenza vaccination draws in few new T cells.

MiXCR, applied by TCRdb to the RT-PCR reads, yields one record per CDR3 protein. The sample carries fewer than 700,000 distinct CDR3 sequences, 10% to 15% recorded once. There are many counts of this clonotype. Its antigen is not known. CDR3 length: 13 residues. Germline V gene lookup returns CDR1 SQVTM and CDR2 ANQGSEA. Germline trimming cut 6 bases from V and 2 bases from J; bases unmatched to any gene: 4. The sample here was PBMCs from blood, taken 40 to 50 days after vaccination. This sequence was found in a man aged 50 to 59 who received an inactivated influenza vaccine. This chain uses TRBV29-1 with TRBJ2-3; 8 bases are shared with TRBD2. In nucleotides, the CDR3 is TGCAGCGTATTTAGCGGGGACACAGATACGCAGTATTTT. Amino acids: CSVFSGDTDTQYF.